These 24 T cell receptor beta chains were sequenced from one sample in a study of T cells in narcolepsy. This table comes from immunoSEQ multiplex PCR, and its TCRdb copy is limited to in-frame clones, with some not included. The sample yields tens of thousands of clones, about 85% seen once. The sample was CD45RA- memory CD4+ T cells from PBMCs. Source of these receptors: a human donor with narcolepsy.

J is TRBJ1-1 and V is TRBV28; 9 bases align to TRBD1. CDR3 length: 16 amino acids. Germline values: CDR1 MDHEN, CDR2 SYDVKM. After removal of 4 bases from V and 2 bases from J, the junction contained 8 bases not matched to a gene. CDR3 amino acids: CASSSVGTGPNTEAFF. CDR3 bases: TGTGCCAGCAGTTCTGTCGGGACAGGGCCTAACACTGAAGCTTTCTTT. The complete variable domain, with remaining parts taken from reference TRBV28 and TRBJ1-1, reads DVKVTQSSRYLVKRTGEKVFLECVQDMDHENMFWYRQDPGLGLRLIYFSYDVKMKEKGDIPEGYSVSREKKERFSLILESASTNQTSMYLCASSSVGTGPNTEAFFGQGTRLTVV.

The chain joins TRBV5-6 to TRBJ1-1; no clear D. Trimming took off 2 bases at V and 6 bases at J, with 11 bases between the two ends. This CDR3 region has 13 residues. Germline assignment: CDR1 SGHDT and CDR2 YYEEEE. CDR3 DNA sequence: TGTGCCAGCAGCTTTCCAAGGAGCCCTGAAGCTTTCTTT. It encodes CASSFPRSPEAFF.

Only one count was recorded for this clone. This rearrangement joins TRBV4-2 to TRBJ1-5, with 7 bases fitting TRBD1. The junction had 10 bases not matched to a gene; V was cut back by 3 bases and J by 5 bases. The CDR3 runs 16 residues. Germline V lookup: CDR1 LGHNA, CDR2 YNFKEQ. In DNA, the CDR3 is TGTGCCAGCAGCCAGATGGCACAGGGGAGGGATCAGCCCCAGCATTTT. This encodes CASSQMAQGRDQPQHF.

In DNA form, the CDR3 reads TGTGCCAGCAGACTAGCGGGGGAGCTCTACGAGCAGTACTTC. Translation: CASRLAGELYEQYF. The chain uses TRBV25-1 and TRBJ2-7, with TRBD2 identical over 11 bases. The CDR3 extends over 14 amino acids. Germline lookup yields CDR1 MGHDK and CDR2 SYGVNS. V was clipped by 6 bases and J by 3 bases; unmatched bases: 4.

CDR3 DNA: TGTGCCAGCAGCTCGGACAGGGGCGCCTACGAGCAGTACTTC. It is translated as CASSSDRGAYEQYF. This chain connects TRBV5-6 to TRBJ2-7, with 9 bases matching TRBD1. Trimming removed 3 bases from V and 2 bases from J; junction bases left unmatched: 3. Germline-derived CDR1 and CDR2 are SGHDT and YYEEEE. This CDR3 is built from 14 residues. Using reference TRBV5-6 and TRBJ2-7 for the parts outside the CDR3, the full variable domain is DAGVTQSPTHLIKTRGQQVTLRCSPKSGHDTVSWYQQALGQGPQFIFQYYEEEERQRGNFPDRFSGHQFPNYSSELNVNALLLGDSALYLCASSSDRGAYEQYFGPGTRLTVT.

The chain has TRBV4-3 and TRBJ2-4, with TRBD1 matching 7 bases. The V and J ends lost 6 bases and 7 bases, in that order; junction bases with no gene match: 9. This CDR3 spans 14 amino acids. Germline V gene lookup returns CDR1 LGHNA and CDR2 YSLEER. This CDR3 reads CASSPTDRDNIQYF. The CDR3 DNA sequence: TGCGCCAGCAGTCCTACCGACAGGGATAACATTCAGTACTTC.

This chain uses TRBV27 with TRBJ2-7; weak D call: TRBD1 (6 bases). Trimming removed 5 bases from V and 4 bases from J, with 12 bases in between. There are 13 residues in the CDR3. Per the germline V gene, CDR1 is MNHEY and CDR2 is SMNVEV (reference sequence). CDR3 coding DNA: TGTGCCAGCAGTCCCTTGACAGGTTACGAGCAGTACTTC. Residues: CASSPLTGYEQYF.

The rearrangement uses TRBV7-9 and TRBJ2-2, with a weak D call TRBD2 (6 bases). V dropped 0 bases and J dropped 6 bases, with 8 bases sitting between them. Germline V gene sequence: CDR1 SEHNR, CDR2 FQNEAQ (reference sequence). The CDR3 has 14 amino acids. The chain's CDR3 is CASSLAGGAGELFF. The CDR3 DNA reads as TGTGCCAGCAGCTTAGCCGGGGGAGCCGGGGAGCTGTTTTTT.

As DNA, the CDR3 is TGTGCCATCAGCGAACGGACAGGGAGTGGAGGCAATTCACCCCTCCACTTT. It translates to CAISERTGSGGNSPLHF. The chain carries TRBV10-3 and TRBJ1-6; 8 positions match TRBD1. Germline loops: CDR1 ENHRY, CDR2 SYGVKD. CDR3 size: 17 residues. J lost 7 bases, V lost 6 bases, and 14 bases had no gene match.

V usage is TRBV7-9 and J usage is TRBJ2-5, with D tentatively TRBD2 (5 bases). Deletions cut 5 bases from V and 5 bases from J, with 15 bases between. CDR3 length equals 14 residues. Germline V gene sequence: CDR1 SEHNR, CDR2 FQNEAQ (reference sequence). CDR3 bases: TGTGCCAGCAGCGACCCGGACTCTCGGGAGACCCAGTACTTC. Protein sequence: CASSDPDSRETQYF.

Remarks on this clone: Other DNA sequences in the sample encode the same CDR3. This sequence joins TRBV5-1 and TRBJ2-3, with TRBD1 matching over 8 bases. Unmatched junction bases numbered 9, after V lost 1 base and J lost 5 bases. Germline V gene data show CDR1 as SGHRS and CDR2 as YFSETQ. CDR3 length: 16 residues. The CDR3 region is CASSLSPQGAVDTQYF. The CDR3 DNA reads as TGCGCCAGCAGCTTGTCGCCCCAGGGGGCGGTAGATACGCAGTATTTT.

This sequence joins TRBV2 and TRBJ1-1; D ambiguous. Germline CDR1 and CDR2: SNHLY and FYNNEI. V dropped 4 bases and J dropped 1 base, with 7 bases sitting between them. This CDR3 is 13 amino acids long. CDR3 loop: CASSVEQNTEAFF. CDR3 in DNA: TGTGCCAGCAGTGTGGAGCAGAACACTGAAGCTTTCTTT.

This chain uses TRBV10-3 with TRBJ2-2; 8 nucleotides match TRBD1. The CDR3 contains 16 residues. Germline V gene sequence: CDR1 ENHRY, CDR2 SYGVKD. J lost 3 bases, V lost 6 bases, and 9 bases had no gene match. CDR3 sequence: CAIRLGQGGDTGELFF. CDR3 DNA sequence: TGTGCCATCAGACTCGGACAGGGTGGAGACACCGGGGAGCTGTTTTTT.

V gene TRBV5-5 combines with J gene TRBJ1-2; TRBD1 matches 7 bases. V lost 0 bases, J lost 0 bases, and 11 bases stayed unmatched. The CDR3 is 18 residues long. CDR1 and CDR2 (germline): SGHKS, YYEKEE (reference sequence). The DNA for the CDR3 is TGTGCCAGCAGCTTGGTAGAAGGGGGCGGCCCTACTAACTATGGCTACACCTTC. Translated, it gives CASSLVEGGGPTNYGYTF.

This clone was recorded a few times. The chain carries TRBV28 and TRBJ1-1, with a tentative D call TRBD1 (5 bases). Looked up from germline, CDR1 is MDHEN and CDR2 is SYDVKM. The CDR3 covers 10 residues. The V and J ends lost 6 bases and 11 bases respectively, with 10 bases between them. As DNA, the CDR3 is TGTGCCAGCAGAAGGGGAACGGCTTTCTTT. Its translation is CASRRGTAFF.

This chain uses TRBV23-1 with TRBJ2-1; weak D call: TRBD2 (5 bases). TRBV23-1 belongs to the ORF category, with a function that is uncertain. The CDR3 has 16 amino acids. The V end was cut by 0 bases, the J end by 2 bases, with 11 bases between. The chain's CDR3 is CASSQSRAGAYNEQFF. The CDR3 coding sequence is TGCGCCAGCAGTCAATCGAGGGCCGGGGCCTACAATGAGCAGTTCTTC.

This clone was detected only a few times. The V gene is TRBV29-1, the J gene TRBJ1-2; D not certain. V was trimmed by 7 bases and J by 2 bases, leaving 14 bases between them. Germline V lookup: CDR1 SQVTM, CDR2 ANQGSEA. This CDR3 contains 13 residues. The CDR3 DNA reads TGCAGCGCTTCCGGGTGGGGAAACTATGGCTACACCTTC. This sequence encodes CSASGWGNYGYTF.

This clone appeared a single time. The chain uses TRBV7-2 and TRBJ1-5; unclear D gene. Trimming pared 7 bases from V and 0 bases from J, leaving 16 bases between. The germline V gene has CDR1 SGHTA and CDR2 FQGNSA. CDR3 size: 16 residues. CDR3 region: CASTLDGFGSNQPQHF. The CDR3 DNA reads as TGTGCCAGCACGCTAGACGGTTTTGGTAGCAATCAGCCCCAGCATTTT.

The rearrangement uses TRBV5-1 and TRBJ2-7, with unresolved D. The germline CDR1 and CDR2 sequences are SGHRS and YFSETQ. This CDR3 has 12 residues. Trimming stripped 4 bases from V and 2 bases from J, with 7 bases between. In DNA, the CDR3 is TGCGCCAGCAGCCCGCGGACCTACGAGCAGTACTTC. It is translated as CASSPRTYEQYF.

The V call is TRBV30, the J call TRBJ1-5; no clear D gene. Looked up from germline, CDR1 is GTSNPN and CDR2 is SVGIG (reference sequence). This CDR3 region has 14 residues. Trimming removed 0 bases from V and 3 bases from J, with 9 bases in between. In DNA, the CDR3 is TGTGCCTGGAGTGTCTGGCGGAACAATCAGCCCCAGCATTTT. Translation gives CAWSVWRNNQPQHF.

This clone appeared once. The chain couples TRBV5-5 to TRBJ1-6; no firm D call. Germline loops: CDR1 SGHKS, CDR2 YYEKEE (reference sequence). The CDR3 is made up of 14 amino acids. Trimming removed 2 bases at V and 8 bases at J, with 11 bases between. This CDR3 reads CASSFAKGDSPLHF. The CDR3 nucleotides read TGTGCCAGCAGCTTCGCGAAGGGTGATTCACCCCTCCACTTT.

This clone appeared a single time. CDR3 DNA: TGTGCCTGGACTGACAGGTCCTACGAGCAGTACTTC. Translation gives CAWTDRSYEQYF. The chain employs TRBV30 and TRBJ2-7, with D tentatively TRBD1 (6 bases). CDR1 and CDR2 (germline): GTSNPN, SVGIG (reference sequence). The CDR3 sequence is 12 residues long. V shed 4 bases and J shed 1 base, with 8 bases lying between them.

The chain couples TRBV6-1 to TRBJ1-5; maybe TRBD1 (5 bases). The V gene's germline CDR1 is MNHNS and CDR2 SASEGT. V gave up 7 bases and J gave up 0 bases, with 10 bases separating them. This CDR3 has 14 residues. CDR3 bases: TGTGCCAGCAAGGACAACTTTAGCAATCAGCCCCAGCATTTT. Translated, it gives CASKDNFSNQPQHF.

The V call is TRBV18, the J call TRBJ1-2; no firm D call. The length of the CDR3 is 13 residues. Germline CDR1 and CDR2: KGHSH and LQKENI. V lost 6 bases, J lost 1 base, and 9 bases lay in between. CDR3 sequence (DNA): TGTGCCAGCTCTCAGCAGGATAACTATGGCTACACCTTC. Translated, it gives CASSQQDNYGYTF.